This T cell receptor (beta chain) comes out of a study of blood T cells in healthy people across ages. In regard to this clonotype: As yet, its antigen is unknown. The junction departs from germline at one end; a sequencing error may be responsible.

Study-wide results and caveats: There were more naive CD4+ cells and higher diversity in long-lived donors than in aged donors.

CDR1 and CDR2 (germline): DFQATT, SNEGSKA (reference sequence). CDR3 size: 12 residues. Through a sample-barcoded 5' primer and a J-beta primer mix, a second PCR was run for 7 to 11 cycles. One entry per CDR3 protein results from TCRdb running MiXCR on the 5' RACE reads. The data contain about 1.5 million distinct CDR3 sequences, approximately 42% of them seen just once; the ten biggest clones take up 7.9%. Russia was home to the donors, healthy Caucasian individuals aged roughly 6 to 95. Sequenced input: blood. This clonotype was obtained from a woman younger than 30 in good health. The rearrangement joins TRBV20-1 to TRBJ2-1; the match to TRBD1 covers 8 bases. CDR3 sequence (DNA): TGCAGTGCTTCAGGGGGCATCGGTGAGCAGTCCTTC. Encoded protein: CSASGGIGEQSF.